This T cell receptor (beta chain) was recorded in a study of shared clonotypes between healthy human individuals. The CDR3 sequence is 15 residues long. The V end was cut by 3 bases, the J end by 4 bases, with 12 bases between. Per germline, CDR1 MGHDK and CDR2 SYGVNS. The table came from immunoSEQ multiplex PCR; TCRdb's copy has only in-frame clones and leaves some out. The table records about a million clones, over 60% of them present only once. The rearrangement links TRBV25-1 to TRBJ1-4; TRBD1 is a possible D gene (5 bases). The sequenced material came from memory CD4+ T cells sorted from blood. Subset described: CD45RA-negative fraction. The clonotype comes from a man aged 18 to 35 in good health. Written as DNA, the CDR3 is TGTGCCAGCAGTGACGGACGGGGCCATAATGAAAAACTGTTTTTT. Its protein is CASSDGRGHNEKLFF.